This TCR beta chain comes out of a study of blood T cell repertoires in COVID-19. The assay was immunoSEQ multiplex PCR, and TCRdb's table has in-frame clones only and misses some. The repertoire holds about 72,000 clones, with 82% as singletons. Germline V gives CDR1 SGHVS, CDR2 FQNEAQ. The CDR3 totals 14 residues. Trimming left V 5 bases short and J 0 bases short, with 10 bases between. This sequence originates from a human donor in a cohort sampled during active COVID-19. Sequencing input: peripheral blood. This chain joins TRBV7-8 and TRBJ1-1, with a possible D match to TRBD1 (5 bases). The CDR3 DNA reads TGTGCCAGCAGCACAGACAGCGTGAACACTGAAGCTTTCTTT. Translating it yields CASSTDSVNTEAFF.